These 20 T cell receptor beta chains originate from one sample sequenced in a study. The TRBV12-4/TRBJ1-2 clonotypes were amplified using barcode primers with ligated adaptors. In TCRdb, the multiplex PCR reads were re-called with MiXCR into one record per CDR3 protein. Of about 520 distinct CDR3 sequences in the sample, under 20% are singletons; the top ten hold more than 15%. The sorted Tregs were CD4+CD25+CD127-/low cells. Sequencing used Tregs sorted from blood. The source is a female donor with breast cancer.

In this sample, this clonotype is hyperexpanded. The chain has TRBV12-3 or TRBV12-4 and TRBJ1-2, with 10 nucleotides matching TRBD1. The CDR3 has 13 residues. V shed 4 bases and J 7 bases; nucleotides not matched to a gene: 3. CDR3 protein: CASSWDRGSGYTF. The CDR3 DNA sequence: TGTGCCAGCAGTTGGGACAGGGGCTCTGGCTACACCTTC.

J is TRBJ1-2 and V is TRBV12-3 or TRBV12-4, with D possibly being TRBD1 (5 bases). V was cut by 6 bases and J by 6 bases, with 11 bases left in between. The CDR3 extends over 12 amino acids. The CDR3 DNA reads TGTGCCAGCAGGGGACGAGGGGATGGCTACACCTTC. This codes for CASRGRGDGYTF.

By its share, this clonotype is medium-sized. The CDR3 region is CASSLARADGYTF. The CDR3 DNA sequence: TGTGCCAGCAGTTTGGCGCGGGCAGATGGCTACACCTTC. The V and J genes are TRBV12-3 or TRBV12-4 and TRBJ1-2, with unresolved D. The CDR3 spans 13 residues. Trimming pared 3 bases from V and 6 bases from J, leaving 11 bases between.

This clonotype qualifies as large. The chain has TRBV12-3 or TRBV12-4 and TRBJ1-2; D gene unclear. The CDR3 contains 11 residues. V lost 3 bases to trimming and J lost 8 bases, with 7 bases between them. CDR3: CASSLSPGYTF. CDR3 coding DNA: TGTGCCAGCAGTTTGTCTCCCGGCTACACCTTC.

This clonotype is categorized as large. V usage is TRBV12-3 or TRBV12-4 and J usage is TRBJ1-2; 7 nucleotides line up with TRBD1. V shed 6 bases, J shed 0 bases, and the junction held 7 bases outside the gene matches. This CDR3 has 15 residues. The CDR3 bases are TGTGCCAGCAGCAATCACGGGACAGCTAACTATGGCTACACCTTC. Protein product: CASSNHGTANYGYTF.

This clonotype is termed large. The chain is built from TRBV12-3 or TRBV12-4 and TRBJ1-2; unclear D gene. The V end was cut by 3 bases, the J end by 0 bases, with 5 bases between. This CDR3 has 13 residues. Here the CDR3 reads CASSFVANYGYTF. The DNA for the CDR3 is TGTGCCAGCAGTTTCGTAGCTAACTATGGCTACACCTTC.

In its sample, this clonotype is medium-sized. DNA for the CDR3: TGTGCCAGCAGTTTGCGGGAACAGACCCTCGGTGGCTACACCTTC. Translated, it gives CASSLREQTLGGYTF. This sequence joins TRBV12-3 or TRBV12-4 and TRBJ1-2; D is unclear. This CDR3 comprises 15 residues. V shed 3 bases and J shed 7 bases, with 18 bases lying between them.

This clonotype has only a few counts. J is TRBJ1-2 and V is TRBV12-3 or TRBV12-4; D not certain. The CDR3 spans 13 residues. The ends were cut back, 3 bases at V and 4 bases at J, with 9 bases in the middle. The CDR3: CASSFPTTYGYTF. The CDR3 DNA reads TGTGCCAGCAGTTTTCCTACGACCTATGGCTACACCTTC.

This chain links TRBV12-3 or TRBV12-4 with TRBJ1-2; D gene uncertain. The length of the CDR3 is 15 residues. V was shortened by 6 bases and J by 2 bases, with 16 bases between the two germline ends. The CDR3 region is CASSYFDTVNYGYTF. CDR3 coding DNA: TGTGCCAGCAGCTACTTCGACACAGTCAACTATGGCTACACCTTC.

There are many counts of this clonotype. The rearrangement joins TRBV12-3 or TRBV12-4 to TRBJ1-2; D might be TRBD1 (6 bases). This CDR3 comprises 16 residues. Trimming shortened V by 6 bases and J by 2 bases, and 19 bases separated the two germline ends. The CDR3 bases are TGTGCCAGCAGCCGCGGACAGAGGGCTTCCAACTATGGCTACACCTTC. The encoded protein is CASSRGQRASNYGYTF.

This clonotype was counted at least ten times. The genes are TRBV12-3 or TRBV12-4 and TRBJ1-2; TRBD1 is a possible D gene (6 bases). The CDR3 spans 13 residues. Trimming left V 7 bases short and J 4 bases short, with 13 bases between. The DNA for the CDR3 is TGTGCCAGCAAACAGGGAGCTGGCTATGGCTACACCTTC. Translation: CASKQGAGYGYTF.

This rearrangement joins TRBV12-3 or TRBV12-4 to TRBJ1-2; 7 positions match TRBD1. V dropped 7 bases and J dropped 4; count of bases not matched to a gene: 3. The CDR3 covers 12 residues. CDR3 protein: CASKRDSYGYTF. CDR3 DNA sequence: TGTGCCAGCAAGCGGGACAGCTATGGCTACACCTTC.

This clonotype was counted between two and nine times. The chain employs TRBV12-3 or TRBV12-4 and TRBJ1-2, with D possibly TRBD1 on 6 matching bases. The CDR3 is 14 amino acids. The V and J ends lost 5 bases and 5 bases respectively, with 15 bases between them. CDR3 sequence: CASSPTDRTYGYTF. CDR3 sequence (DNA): TGTGCCAGCAGTCCCACGGACAGAACTTATGGCTACACCTTC.

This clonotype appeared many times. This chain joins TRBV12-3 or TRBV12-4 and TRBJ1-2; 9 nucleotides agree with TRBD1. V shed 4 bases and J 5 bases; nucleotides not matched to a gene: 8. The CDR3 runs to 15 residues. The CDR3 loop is CASSSRDRVAYGYTF. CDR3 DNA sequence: TGTGCCAGCAGTTCCAGGGACAGGGTGGCGTATGGCTACACCTTC.

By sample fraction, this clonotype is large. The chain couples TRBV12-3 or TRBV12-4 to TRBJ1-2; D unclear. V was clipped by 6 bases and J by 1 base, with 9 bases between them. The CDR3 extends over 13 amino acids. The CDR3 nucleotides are TGTGCCAGCAGCTATACACGTAACTATGGCTACACCTTC. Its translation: CASSYTRNYGYTF.

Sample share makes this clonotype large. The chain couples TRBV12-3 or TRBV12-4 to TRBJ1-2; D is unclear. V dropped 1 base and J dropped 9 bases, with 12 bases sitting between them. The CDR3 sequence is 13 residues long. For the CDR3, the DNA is TGTGCCAGCAGTTTAGGGACGGCCGGGCGCTACACCTTC. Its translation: CASSLGTAGRYTF.

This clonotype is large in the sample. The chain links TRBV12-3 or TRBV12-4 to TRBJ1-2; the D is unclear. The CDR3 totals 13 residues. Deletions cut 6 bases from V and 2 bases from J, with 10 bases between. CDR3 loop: CASSPTVNYGYTF. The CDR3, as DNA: TGTGCCAGCAGCCCTACAGTAAACTATGGCTACACCTTC.

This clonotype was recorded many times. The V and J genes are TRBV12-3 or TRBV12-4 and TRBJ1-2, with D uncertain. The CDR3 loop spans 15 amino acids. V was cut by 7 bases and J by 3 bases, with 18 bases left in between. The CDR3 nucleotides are TGTGCCAGCAACCCCTTTCTTTCTGACCACTATGGCTACACCTTC. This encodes CASNPFLSDHYGYTF.

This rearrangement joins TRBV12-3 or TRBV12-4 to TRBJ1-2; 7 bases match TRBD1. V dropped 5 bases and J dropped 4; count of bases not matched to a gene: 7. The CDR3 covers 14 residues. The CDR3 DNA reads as TGTGCCAGCAGTCCGGGACAGCAAGGCTATGGCTACACCTTC. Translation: CASSPGQQGYGYTF.

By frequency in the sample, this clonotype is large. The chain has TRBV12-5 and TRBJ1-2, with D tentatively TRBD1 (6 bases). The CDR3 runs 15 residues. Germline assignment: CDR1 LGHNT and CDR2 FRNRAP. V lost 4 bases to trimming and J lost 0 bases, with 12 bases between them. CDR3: CASGSQDRANYGYTF. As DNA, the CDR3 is TGTGCTAGTGGTTCGCAGGACAGAGCTAACTATGGCTACACCTTC.